This passage covers 2 T cell receptor beta chains from one sample sequenced in a study of identical twins. MiXCR, applied by TCRdb to the 5' RACE reads, yields one record per CDR3 protein. The data contain 600,000 to 700,000 distinct CDR3 sequences, roughly 20% of them singletons. This sample also appeared in a second study, on T cells expressing NK-cell markers.

Sequencing was performed on PBMCs. Receptors originate from a young woman in good health.

This clonotype was detected many times. The V gene is TRBV12-3 or TRBV12-4, the J gene TRBJ1-2; D is uncertain. The CDR3 has 13 residues. Trimming took 4 bases from V and 8 from J, leaving 14 bases between them. CDR3 amino acids: CASSSELQDGYTF. Written as DNA, the CDR3 is TGTGCCAGCAGTTCCGAGCTTCAAGACGGCTACACCTTC.

This clonotype was detected a few times. The chain uses TRBV6-5 and TRBJ1-1, with D unclear. The CDR3 has 17 amino acids. Trimming took off 0 bases at V and 2 bases at J, with 16 bases between the two ends. From germline, CDR1 is MNHEY and CDR2 SVGAGI. The CDR3 protein is CASSYSWARPPNTEAFF. The CDR3 DNA sequence: TGTGCCAGCAGTTACTCCTGGGCCAGACCACCAAACACTGAAGCTTTCTTT.